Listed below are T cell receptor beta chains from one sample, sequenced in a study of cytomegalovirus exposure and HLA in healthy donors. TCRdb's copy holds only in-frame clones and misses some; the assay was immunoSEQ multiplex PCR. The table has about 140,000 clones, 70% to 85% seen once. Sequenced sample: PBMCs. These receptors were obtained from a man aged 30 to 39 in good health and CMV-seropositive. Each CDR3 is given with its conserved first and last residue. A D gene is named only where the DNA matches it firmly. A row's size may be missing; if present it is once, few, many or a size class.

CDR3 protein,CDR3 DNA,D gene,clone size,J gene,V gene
CASSLLAGSYNEQFF,TGCGCCAGCAGCTTATTAGCGGGATCCTACAATGAGCAGTTCTTC,TRBD2,-,TRBJ2-1,TRBV5-1
CASSQDLRSNYGYTF,TGCGCCAGCAGCCAAGATTTGAGATCTAACTATGGCTACACCTTC,-,once,TRBJ1-2,TRBV4-3
CASSAGSSGNTIYF,TGTGCCAGCAGTGCCGGGTCCTCTGGAAACACCATATATTTT,-,-,TRBJ1-3,TRBV2
CASSPQGNNYNEQFF,TGTGCCAGCTCACCTCAGGGGAACAACTACAATGAGCAGTTCTTC,-,-,TRBJ2-1,TRBV18
CASSIYETQYF,TGTGCCAGTAGTATCTACGAGACCCAGTACTTC,-,-,TRBJ2-5,TRBV19
CASSLGDSRNQPQHF,TGTGCCAGCAGCTTGGGGGACAGTCGCAATCAGCCCCAGCATTTT,TRBD1,few,TRBJ1-5,TRBV5-6
CAISAGGEQYF,TGTGCCATCAGTGCGGGGGGCGAGCAGTACTTC,TRBD2,-,TRBJ2-7,TRBV6-6
CASSSLPSGGAYEQYF,TGCGCCAGCAGCTCGCTTCCTAGCGGCGGTGCGTACGAGCAGTACTTC,TRBD2,-,TRBJ2-7,TRBV5-1
CASSYGQHQETQYF,TGTGCCAGCAGCTATGGACAGCACCAAGAGACCCAGTACTTC,-,-,TRBJ2-5,TRBV9
CASNWGDREVGYTF,TGTGCCAGCAACTGGGGGGACAGGGAGGTTGGCTACACCTTC,TRBD1,once,TRBJ1-2,TRBV2
CASSYKREGVEQYF,TGTGCCAGCAGTTACAAGCGGGAGGGGGTCGAGCAGTACTTC,TRBD2,-,TRBJ2-7,TRBV6-6
CASSWGTGGNTEAFF,TGTGCCAGCAGCTGGGGGACAGGGGGGAACACTGAAGCTTTCTTT,TRBD1,-,TRBJ1-1,TRBV5-5
CASSQGGTGDYEQYF,TGTGCCAGCAGCCAAGGGGGGACAGGGGACTACGAGCAGTACTTC,TRBD1,-,TRBJ2-7,TRBV4-2
CASSRDRGLEQYF,TGTGCCAGCAGTCGAGACAGGGGGCTTGAGCAGTACTTC,TRBD1,-,TRBJ2-7,TRBV5-6
CAISSGGYGYTF,TGTGCCATCAGCTCAGGGGGGTATGGCTACACCTTC,TRBD1,-,TRBJ1-2,TRBV10-3
CASSLGMAAAGYTF,TGCGCCAGCAGCTTGGGAATGGCGGCGGCTGGCTACACCTTC,-,few,TRBJ1-2,TRBV5-1
CASSQGGGSYNSPLHF,TGCGCCAGCAGCCAAGGGGGCGGCTCCTATAATTCACCCCTCCACTTT,-,-,TRBJ1-6,TRBV4-3
CASNTGTDYGYTF,TGTGCCAGTAATACCGGGACAGACTATGGCTACACCTTC,TRBD1,-,TRBJ1-2,TRBV19
CASSARIQNEQFF,TGTGCCAGCAGTGCGAGGATCCAGAATGAGCAGTTCTTC,-,-,TRBJ2-1,TRBV6-1
CASSLMSDYGYTF,TGTGCCAGCAGCTTGATGTCGGACTATGGCTACACCTTC,-,-,TRBJ1-2,TRBV5-4
CASSFVRGNEQFF,TGTGCCAGCAGCTTCGTCAGGGGCAATGAGCAGTTCTTC,-,-,TRBJ2-1,TRBV7-3
CASSLGLAGAFNEQFF,TGTGCCAGCAGCTTAGGACTAGCGGGAGCCTTCAATGAGCAGTTCTTC,TRBD2,-,TRBJ2-1,TRBV11-3
CASSLPSGYADTQYF,TGTGCCAGCAGCTTGCCTAGCGGGTACGCAGATACGCAGTATTTT,TRBD2,-,TRBJ2-3,TRBV5-6
CASTTTSGYNEQFF,TGTGCCAGCACGACGACTAGCGGATACAATGAGCAGTTCTTC,TRBD2,once,TRBJ2-1,TRBV6-6
CASSVTGTSGDTDTQYF,TGTGCCAGCAGCGTGACCGGGACTAGCGGCGACACAGATACGCAGTATTTT,TRBD2,-,TRBJ2-3,TRBV9
CASSVASKAEVAPLHF,TGTGCCAGCAGCGTAGCCTCAAAGGCGGAGGTAGCACCCCTCCACTTT,-,-,TRBJ1-6,TRBV9
CASSPGENTDTQYF,TGTGCCAGCAGCCCCGGTGAGAACACAGATACGCAGTATTTT,-,-,TRBJ2-3,TRBV2
CATRGTINNEQFF,TGTGCCACTAGGGGGACGATCAACAATGAGCAGTTCTTC,-,-,TRBJ2-1,TRBV27
CATRGGVAYEQYF,TGTGCCACCAGGGGGGGGGTGGCCTACGAGCAGTACTTC,-,-,TRBJ2-7,TRBV2
CASRPTPGQGVYGYTF,TGTGCCAGCAGGCCGACACCGGGACAGGGAGTCTATGGCTACACCTTC,TRBD1,-,TRBJ1-2,TRBV27